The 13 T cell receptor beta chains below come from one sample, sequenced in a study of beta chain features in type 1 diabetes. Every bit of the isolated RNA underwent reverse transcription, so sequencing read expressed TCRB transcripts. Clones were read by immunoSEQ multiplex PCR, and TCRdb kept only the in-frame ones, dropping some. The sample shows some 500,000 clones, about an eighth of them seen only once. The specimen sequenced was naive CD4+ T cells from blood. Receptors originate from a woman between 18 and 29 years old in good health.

CDR3 region: CASSQGGGRPRDTQYF. The DNA of the CDR3 is TGTGCCAGCAGCCAAGGGGGGGGGCGTCCCCGGGATACGCAGTATTTT. The chain couples TRBV6-9 to TRBJ2-3; weak D call: TRBD2 (7 bases). Trimming cost V 6 bases and J 6 bases, with 22 bases left between them. CDR3 length: 16 residues. Germline CDR1 MNHGY, CDR2 SVAAGI.

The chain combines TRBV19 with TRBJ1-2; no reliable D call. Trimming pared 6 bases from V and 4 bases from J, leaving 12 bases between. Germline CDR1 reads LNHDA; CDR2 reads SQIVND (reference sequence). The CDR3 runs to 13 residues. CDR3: CASREDVSYGYTF. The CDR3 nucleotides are TGTGCCAGTAGGGAGGACGTTTCCTATGGCTACACCTTC.

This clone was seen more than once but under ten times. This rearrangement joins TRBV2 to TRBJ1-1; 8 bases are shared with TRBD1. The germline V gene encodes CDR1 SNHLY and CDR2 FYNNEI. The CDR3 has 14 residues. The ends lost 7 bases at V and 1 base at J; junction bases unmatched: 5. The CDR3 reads CASNQDRANTEAFF. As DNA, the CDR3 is TGTGCCAGCAATCAGGACAGGGCGAACACTGAAGCTTTCTTT.

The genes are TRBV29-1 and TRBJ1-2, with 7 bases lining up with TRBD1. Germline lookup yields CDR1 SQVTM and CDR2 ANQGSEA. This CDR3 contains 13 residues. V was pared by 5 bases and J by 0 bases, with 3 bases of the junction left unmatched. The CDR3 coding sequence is TGCAGCGTTCAGGGGGACTCTAACTATGGCTACACCTTC. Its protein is CSVQGDSNYGYTF.

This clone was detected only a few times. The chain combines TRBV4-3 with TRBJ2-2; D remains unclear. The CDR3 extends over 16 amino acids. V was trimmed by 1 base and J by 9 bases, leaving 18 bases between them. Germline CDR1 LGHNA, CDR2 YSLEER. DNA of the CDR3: TGCGCCAGCAGCCAAGGAGAGGCTAGTGTACACCGGGAGCTGTTTTTT. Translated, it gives CASSQGEASVHRELFF.

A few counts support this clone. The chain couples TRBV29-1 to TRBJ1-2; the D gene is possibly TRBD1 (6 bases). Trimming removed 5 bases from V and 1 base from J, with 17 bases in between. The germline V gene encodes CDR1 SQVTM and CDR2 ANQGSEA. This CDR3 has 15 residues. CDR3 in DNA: TGCAGCGTTCGCGGCAGGGGAGGCGATAACTATGGCTACACCTTC. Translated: CSVRGRGGDNYGYTF.

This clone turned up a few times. CDR3 DNA sequence: TGTGCCAGCAGTTTATCACCTAGCGGAAACACAGATACGCAGTATTTT. It encodes CASSLSPSGNTDTQYF. This chain joins TRBV27 and TRBJ2-3, with 7 bases fitting TRBD2. The germline CDR1 and CDR2 sequences are MNHEY and SMNVEV (reference sequence). The J segment lost 2 bases and the V segment lost 0 bases, leaving 5 bases of the junction unmatched. The CDR3 totals 16 residues.

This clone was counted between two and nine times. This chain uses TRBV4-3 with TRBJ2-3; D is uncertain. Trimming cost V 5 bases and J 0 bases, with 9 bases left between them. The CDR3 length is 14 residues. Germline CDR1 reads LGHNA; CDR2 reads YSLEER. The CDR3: CASSVTESTDTQYF. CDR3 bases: TGCGCCAGCAGCGTAACTGAAAGCACAGATACGCAGTATTTT.

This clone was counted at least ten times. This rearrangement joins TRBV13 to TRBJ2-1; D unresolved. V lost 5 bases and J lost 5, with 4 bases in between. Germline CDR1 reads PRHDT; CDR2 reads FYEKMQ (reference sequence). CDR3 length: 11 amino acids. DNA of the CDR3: TGTGCCAGCAGCCTTAACAATGAGCAGTTCTTC. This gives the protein CASSLNNEQFF.

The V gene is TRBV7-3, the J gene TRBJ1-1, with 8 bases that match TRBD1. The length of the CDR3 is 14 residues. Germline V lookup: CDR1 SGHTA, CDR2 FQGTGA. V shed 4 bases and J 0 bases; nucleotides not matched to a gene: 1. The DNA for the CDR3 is TGTGCCAGCAGCTCGGACAGGGTGAACACTGAAGCTTTCTTT. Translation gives CASSSDRVNTEAFF.

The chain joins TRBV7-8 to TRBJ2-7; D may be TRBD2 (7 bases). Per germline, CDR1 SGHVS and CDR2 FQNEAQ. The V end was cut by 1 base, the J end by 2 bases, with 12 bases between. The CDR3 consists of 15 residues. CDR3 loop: CASSLVGGLTYEQYF. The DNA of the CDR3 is TGTGCCAGCAGCTTAGTCGGGGGGCTGACCTACGAGCAGTACTTC.

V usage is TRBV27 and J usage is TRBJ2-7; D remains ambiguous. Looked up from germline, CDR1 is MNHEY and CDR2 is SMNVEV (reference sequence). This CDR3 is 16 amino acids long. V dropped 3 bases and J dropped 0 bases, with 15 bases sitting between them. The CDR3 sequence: CASSFTLLESSYEQYF. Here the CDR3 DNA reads TGTGCCAGCAGTTTCACTCTATTGGAAAGCTCCTACGAGCAGTACTTC.

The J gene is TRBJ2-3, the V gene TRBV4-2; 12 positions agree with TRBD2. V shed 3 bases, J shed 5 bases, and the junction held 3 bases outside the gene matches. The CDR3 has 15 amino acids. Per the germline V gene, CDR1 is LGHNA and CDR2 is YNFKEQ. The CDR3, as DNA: TGTGCCAGCAGCCAGGGACTAGCGGGTCTAGATACGCAGTATTTT. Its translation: CASSQGLAGLDTQYF.